This T cell receptor beta chain stems from a study of identifying expanded T cells in peripheral blood. Data came from immunoSEQ multiplex PCR; TCRdb stores just in-frame clones and leaves some out. There are 45,000 to 60,000 clones in the sample; around 81% occur only once, and approximately 17% lies in the top ten. The CDR3 consists of 14 residues. Germline CDR1 reads MNHEY; CDR2 reads SVGAGI. V lost 5 bases, J lost 5 bases, and 6 bases stayed unmatched. The gene calls are TRBV6-5 and TRBJ1-5; 7 bases are shared with TRBD1. The origin of this receptor is a person aged 18 to 75 in good health. Sequenced input: blood. In DNA form, the CDR3 reads TGTGCCAGCAGTCCAAGACAGGGTTATCAGCCCCAGCATTTT. This codes for CASSPRQGYQPQHF.